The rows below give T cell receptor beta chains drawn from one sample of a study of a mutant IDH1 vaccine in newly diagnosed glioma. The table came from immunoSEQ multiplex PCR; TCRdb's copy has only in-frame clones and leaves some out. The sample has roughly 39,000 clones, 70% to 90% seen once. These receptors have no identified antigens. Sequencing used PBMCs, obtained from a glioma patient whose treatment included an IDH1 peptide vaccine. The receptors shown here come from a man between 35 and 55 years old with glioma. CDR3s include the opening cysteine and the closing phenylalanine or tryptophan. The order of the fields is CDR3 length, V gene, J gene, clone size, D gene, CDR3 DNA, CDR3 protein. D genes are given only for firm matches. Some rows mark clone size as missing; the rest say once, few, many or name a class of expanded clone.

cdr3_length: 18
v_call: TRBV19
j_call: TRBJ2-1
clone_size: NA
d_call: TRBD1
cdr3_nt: TGTGCCAGTAGTATAGATCTCGGGACAGGCCATTATTACAATGAGCAGTTCTTC
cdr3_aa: CASSIDLGTGHYYNEQFF

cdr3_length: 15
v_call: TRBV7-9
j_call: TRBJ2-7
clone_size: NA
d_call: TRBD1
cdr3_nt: TGTGCCAGCAGCTTATCGGGGACAGTTGCCTACGAGCAGTACTTC
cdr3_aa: CASSLSGTVAYEQYF

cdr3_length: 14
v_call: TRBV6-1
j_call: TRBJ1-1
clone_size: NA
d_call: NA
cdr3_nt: TGTGCCAGCAGTGAAAGCTTCGGGAACACTGAAGCTTTCTTT
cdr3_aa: CASSESFGNTEAFF

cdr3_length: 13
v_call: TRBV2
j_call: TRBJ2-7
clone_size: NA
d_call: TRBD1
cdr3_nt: TGTGCCAGCAGTGGACAGGGGGGGTACGAGCAGTACTTC
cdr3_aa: CASSGQGGYEQYF

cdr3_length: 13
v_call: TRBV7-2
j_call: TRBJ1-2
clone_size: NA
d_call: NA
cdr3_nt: TGTGCCAGCAGCTTAGACAGATTGTATGGCTACACCTTC
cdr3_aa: CASSLDRLYGYTF

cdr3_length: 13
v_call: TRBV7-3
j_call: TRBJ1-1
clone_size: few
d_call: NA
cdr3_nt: TGTGCCAGCAGCTTAGGCGATAACACTGAAGCTTTCTTT
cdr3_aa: CASSLGDNTEAFF

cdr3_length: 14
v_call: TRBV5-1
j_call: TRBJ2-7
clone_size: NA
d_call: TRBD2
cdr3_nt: TGCGCCAGCAGCTTGTCGCGGGAGAACTACGAGCAGTACTTC
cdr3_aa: CASSLSRENYEQYF

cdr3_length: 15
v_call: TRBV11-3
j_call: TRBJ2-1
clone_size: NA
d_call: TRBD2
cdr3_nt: TGTGCCAGCAGCTTCGTAGCGGGAGCATACAATGAGCAGTTCTTC
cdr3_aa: CASSFVAGAYNEQFF

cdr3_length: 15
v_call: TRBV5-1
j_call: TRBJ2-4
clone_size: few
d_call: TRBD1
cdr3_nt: TGCGCCAGCAGCCTGTTGCAGCAGGGGGCGACTTCGGTGTACTTC
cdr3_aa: CASSLLQQGATSVYF

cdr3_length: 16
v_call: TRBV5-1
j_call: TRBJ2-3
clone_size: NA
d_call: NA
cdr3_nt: TGCGCCAGCAGCTTGGAACTGCCAGAGGAATCAGATACGCAGTATTTT
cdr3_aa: CASSLELPEESDTQYF

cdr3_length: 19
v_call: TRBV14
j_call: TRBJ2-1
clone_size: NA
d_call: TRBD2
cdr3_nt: TGTGCCAGCAGCCAAGTTCTGCGGGCTAGCGGGAGGGTGGACAATGAGCAGTTCTTC
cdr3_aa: CASSQVLRASGRVDNEQFF